The 13 T cell receptor beta chains below come from one sample, sequenced in a study of T cell repertoires in cytomegalovirus infection. From the reads, TCRdb called clonotypes with MiXCR, one entry per CDR3 protein. In the table there are some 700,000 distinct CDR3 sequences, roughly a third of which are singletons. For these TCRs, the target antigens are not known. Material: cultured PBMCs, obtained from culture after CMV antigen stimulation. The receptors here all came from a human donor in good health (CMV status not recorded). Some clones in this sample may be carry-over from other donors' samples.

Many counts were recorded for this clonotype. The chain has TRBV7-2 and TRBJ1-1, with unresolved D. The germline V gene encodes CDR1 SGHTA and CDR2 FQGNSA. The CDR3 length is 13 residues. Trimming pared 3 bases from V and 0 bases from J, leaving 5 bases between. The CDR3 loop is CASSFHMNTEAFF. The CDR3 DNA is TGTGCCAGCAGCTTTCACATGAACACTGAAGCTTTCTTT.

This clonotype was counted once. The chain carries TRBV7-9 and TRBJ2-7; 8 bases are a match to TRBD1. V was clipped by 6 bases and J by 0 bases; unmatched bases: 7. The length of the CDR3 is 15 residues. Germline CDR1 reads SEHNR; CDR2 reads FQNEAQ (reference sequence). Here the CDR3 reads CASRRDRGRSYEQYF. The CDR3 DNA reads TGTGCCAGCAGGAGAGACAGGGGCCGCTCCTACGAGCAGTACTTC.

This clonotype was picked up a small number of times. V usage is TRBV20-1 and J usage is TRBJ1-1; TRBD1 agrees at 7 bases. Germline values: CDR1 DFQATT, CDR2 SNEGSKA (reference sequence). The CDR3 is made up of 13 amino acids. J was trimmed by 7 bases and V by 6 bases; bases with no gene match: 11. The CDR3, as DNA: TGCAGTGCAAGGGACAGTGGGTTTTTTGAAGCTTTCTTT. This codes for CSARDSGFFEAFF.

This clonotype has ten or more counts. The chain couples TRBV7-8 to TRBJ2-5, with D tentatively TRBD1 (5 bases). Trimming stripped 6 bases from V and 5 bases from J, with 22 bases between. The CDR3 is made up of 16 amino acids. Germline V lookup: CDR1 SGHVS, CDR2 FQNEAQ. The CDR3, as DNA: TGTGCCAGCAGAAAGGGTATAGGGGTGTCCGTGGAGACCCAGTACTTC. This sequence encodes CASRKGIGVSVETQYF.

The sample holds many counts of this clonotype. The rearrangement joins TRBV7-2 to TRBJ2-7; the match to TRBD2 covers 9 bases. V lost 5 bases and J lost 3; bases outside the gene matches: 5. Germline-derived CDR1 and CDR2 are SGHTA and FQGNSA. The CDR3 spans 14 residues. The CDR3 nucleotides are TGTGCCAGCAGCCCGGTAGCGGGAGTCTACGAGCAGTACTTC. Amino acids: CASSPVAGVYEQYF.

The CDR3 nucleotides read TGCAGTGCAAGACGGGGGGGCAACTACAATGAGCAGTTCTTC. It specifies CSARRGGNYNEQFF. This chain links TRBV20-1 with TRBJ2-1; 8 bases map to TRBD2. This CDR3 region has 14 residues. The V segment lost 6 bases and the J segment 3 bases; nucleotides outside the gene matches: 7. CDR1 DFQATT and CDR2 SNEGSKA come from the germline V gene (reference sequence).

The chain employs TRBV6-8 and TRBJ2-3; D remains unclear. From germline, CDR1 is MNHGY and CDR2 SAAAGT. The CDR3 covers 14 residues. Between the trimmed V and J ends, which lost 5 bases and 4 bases, there was a span of 13 bases. Here the CDR3 reads CASSTTVTPDTQYF. CDR3 nucleotides: TGTGCCAGCAGTACGACCGTAACCCCAGATACGCAGTATTTT.

This clonotype was counted between two and nine times. The chain has TRBV27 and TRBJ1-2, with D perhaps TRBD1 (5 bases). Germline values: CDR1 MNHEY, CDR2 SMNVEV (reference sequence). This CDR3 spans 13 amino acids. V was trimmed by 3 bases and J by 4 bases, leaving 9 bases between them. CDR3: CASSLDTSYGYTF. The CDR3 DNA reads as TGTGCCAGCAGTTTGGACACGTCCTATGGCTACACCTTC.

This clonotype was detected a few times. The V gene is TRBV4-2, the J gene TRBJ1-2, with D perhaps TRBD1 (5 bases). Looked up from germline, CDR1 is LGHNA and CDR2 is YNFKEQ. Trimming cost V 3 bases and J 2 bases, with 10 bases left between them. The CDR3 runs to 14 residues. The CDR3 region is CASSQGDGNYGYTF. The CDR3 DNA is TGTGCCAGCAGCCAGGGGGACGGAAACTATGGCTACACCTTC.

V gene TRBV5-1 combines with J gene TRBJ2-3, with unresolved D. There are 13 residues in the CDR3. CDR1 is SGHRS and CDR2 is YFSETQ in the germline V gene. The V and J ends lost 5 bases and 4 bases respectively, with 11 bases between them. The CDR3 loop reads CASRWAAADTQYF. In nucleotides, the CDR3 is TGCGCCAGCAGGTGGGCGGCGGCAGATACGCAGTATTTT.

The rearrangement joins TRBV14 to TRBJ2-1; TRBD2 aligns across 8 bases. V shed 3 bases and J 3 bases; nucleotides not matched to a gene: 7. The CDR3 contains 16 residues. The germline gives CDR1 SGHDN, CDR2 FVKESK. CDR3 sequence: CASSHKAGVVYNEQFF. The CDR3 DNA is TGTGCCAGCAGCCACAAAGCGGGAGTTGTCTACAATGAGCAGTTCTTC.

The gene calls are TRBV6-1 and TRBJ2-2; a possible D gene is TRBD1 (6 bases). V gave up 2 bases and J gave up 4 bases, with 17 bases separating them. CDR3 length: 17 residues. Per the germline V gene, CDR1 is MNHNS and CDR2 is SASEGT. The CDR3 DNA reads as TGTGCCAGCAGTGAATACTCTGTCAGGGGTGGCACCGGGGAGCTGTTTTTT. Protein: CASSEYSVRGGTGELFF.

The table lists this clonotype with a count of one. The chain couples TRBV2 to TRBJ1-5; D is ambiguous. Germline V CDR1 and CDR2: SNHLY, FYNNEI. CDR3 length equals 13 residues. V was clipped by 6 bases and J by 0 bases, with 6 bases between them. The CDR3 nucleotides read TGTGCCAGCAGATATAATAGCAATCAGCCCCAGCATTTT. Protein sequence: CASRYNSNQPQHF.